This entry concerns a single T cell receptor beta chain. Its antigen is unknown. The donors were adults (healthy and HIV-negative) with no recent acute infections or vaccinations. Per the germline V gene, CDR1 is MDHEN and CDR2 is SYDVKM. This CDR3 spans 14 amino acids. V was clipped by 3 bases and J by 0 bases, with 9 bases between them. An even split of each subset's genomic DNA across several immunoSEQ plates was performed. Libraries were prepared by immunoSEQ multiplex PCR; TCRdb keeps only in-frame clonotypes and omits some of them. The top ten clones hold 12% of a sample with about 490,000 clones, 60% to 80% of them seen once. This sample stems from a study of shared clonotypes between healthy human individuals. General study results and limits: Deeper or shallower sequencing was expected to change how clonotypes are shared among donors. Specimens sampled were limited to blood, with tissue repertoires likely differing.

This clonotype was obtained from a woman aged 35 to 49 in good health. Some clones in this sample may be carry-over from other donors' samples. Sequencing input: PBMCs. This chain uses TRBV28 with TRBJ2-7; a possible D gene is TRBD1 (5 bases). CDR3 coding DNA: TGTGCCAGCAGTTTTCAGGACAACTCCTACGAGCAGTACTTC. Amino acid sequence: CASSFQDNSYEQYF. Supplemented by reference TRBV28 and TRBJ2-7, the full variable domain reads DVKVTQSSRYLVKRTGEKVFLECVQDMDHENMFWYRQDPGLGLRLIYFSYDVKMKEKGDIPEGYSVSREKKERFSLILESASTNQTSMYLCASSFQDNSYEQYFGPGTRLTVT.